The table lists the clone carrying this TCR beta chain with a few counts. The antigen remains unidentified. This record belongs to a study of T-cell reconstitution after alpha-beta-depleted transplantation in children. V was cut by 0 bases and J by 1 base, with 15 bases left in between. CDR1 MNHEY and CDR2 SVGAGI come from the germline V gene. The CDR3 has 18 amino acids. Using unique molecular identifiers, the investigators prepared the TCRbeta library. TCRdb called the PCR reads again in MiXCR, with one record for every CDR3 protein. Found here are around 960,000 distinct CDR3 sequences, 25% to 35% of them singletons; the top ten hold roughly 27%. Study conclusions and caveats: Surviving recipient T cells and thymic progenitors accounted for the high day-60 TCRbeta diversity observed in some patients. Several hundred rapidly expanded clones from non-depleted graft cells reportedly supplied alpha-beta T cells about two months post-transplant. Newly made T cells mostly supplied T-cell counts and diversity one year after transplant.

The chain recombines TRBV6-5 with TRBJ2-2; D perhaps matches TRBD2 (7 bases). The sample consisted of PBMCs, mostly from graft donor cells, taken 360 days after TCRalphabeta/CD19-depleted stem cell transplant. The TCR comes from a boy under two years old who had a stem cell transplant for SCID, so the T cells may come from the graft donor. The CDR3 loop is CASSYSGGAGGNTGELFF. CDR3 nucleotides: TGTGCCAGCAGTTACTCTGGGGGGGCCGGGGGGAACACCGGGGAGCTGTTTTTT.